This is a list of T cell receptor beta chains from one sample in a study of beta chain features in type 1 diabetes. The repertoire was sequenced with immunoSEQ multiplex PCR; TCRdb's copy has only in-frame clones and lacks some. The sample carries roughly 70,000 clones, about 50% recorded once. The sample taken for sequencing was central memory CD4+ T cells from blood. Every receptor here comes from a man aged 30 to 39 with type 1 diabetes. Each CDR3 is given with its conserved first and last residue. Fields, in order: D gene, V gene, clone size, J gene, CDR3 DNA, CDR3 protein. D genes are given only for firm matches. Some rows have no size entry. The others give once, few or many, or a class for an expanded clone.

d_gene: TRBD2; v_gene: TRBV2; abundance: -; j_gene: TRBJ2-1; CDR3nt: TGTGCCAGCAGTGAACTAGCGGGAGTGTCCTACAATGAGCAGTTCTTC; CDR3aa: CASSELAGVSYNEQFF
d_gene: -; v_gene: TRBV7-9; abundance: -; j_gene: TRBJ1-5; CDR3nt: TGTGCCAGCAGCCCGACACGCACCAATCAGCCCCAGCATTTT; CDR3aa: CASSPTRTNQPQHF
d_gene: TRBD1; v_gene: TRBV6-1; abundance: few; j_gene: TRBJ1-5; CDR3nt: TGTGCCAGCAGCCGACAGGGCAGCAATCAGCCCCAGCATTTT; CDR3aa: CASSRQGSNQPQHF
d_gene: TRBD2; v_gene: TRBV5-1; abundance: -; j_gene: TRBJ2-1; CDR3nt: TGCGCCAGCAGCTCCGGGATTGTAGCGGGAGGGGGTTACAATGAGCAGTTCTTC; CDR3aa: CASSSGIVAGGGYNEQFF
d_gene: -; v_gene: TRBV4-2; abundance: few; j_gene: TRBJ2-1; CDR3nt: TGTGCCAGCAGCCCTGATCGGGGGGCTGGCAATGAGCAGTTCTTC; CDR3aa: CASSPDRGAGNEQFF
d_gene: -; v_gene: TRBV11-3; abundance: few; j_gene: TRBJ1-1; CDR3nt: TGTGCCAGCAGCTTGGGGGCAGGCTTCAACACTGAAGCTTTCTTT; CDR3aa: CASSLGAGFNTEAFF
d_gene: TRBD2; v_gene: TRBV5-1; abundance: few; j_gene: TRBJ2-1; CDR3nt: TGCGCCAGCAGCTTGAACCCCCCTAGCGGGGGCTACAATGAGCAGTTCTTC; CDR3aa: CASSLNPPSGGYNEQFF
d_gene: TRBD2; v_gene: TRBV15; abundance: -; j_gene: TRBJ2-3; CDR3nt: TGTGCCACCAGCAGAGCCGGGGGGGCTCTGGATACGCAGTATTTT; CDR3aa: CATSRAGGALDTQYF
d_gene: -; v_gene: TRBV30; abundance: few; j_gene: TRBJ1-1; CDR3nt: TGTGCCTGGAGTTCCAGGGATGACACTGAAGCTTTCTTT; CDR3aa: CAWSSRDDTEAFF
d_gene: -; v_gene: TRBV7-2; abundance: -; j_gene: TRBJ1-5; CDR3nt: TGTGCCAGCAGCCGGGACACCAATCAGCCCCAGCATTTT; CDR3aa: CASSRDTNQPQHF
d_gene: TRBD1; v_gene: TRBV6-5; abundance: few; j_gene: TRBJ2-5; CDR3nt: TGTGCCAGCAGATCGGACAGGCGAGGGGAGACCCAGTACTTC; CDR3aa: CASRSDRRGETQYF
d_gene: -; v_gene: TRBV5-1; abundance: few; j_gene: TRBJ1-2; CDR3nt: TGCGCCAGCAGCTTGGCCATTGGAGGGGAAAGCGGCTACACCTTC; CDR3aa: CASSLAIGGESGYTF
d_gene: TRBD1; v_gene: TRBV25-1; abundance: -; j_gene: TRBJ2-7; CDR3nt: TGTGCCAGCAGGCGGACAGGCCACTACGAGCAGTACTTC; CDR3aa: CASRRTGHYEQYF
d_gene: -; v_gene: TRBV30; abundance: few; j_gene: TRBJ1-1; CDR3nt: TGTGCCTGGAGTGGGGGAGGGACTGAAGCTTTCTTT; CDR3aa: CAWSGGGTEAFF
d_gene: -; v_gene: TRBV4-1; abundance: -; j_gene: TRBJ2-4; CDR3nt: TGCGCCAGCAGCCAAAATAGCGCAGGGGCCGCATCGCGTGTTCAGTACTTC; CDR3aa: CASSQNSAGAASRVQYF
d_gene: TRBD1; v_gene: TRBV4-1; abundance: -; j_gene: TRBJ2-3; CDR3nt: TGCGCCAGCAGCCTACTCCCGGGACAGGGCACCACAGATACGCAGTATTTT; CDR3aa: CASSLLPGQGTTDTQYF
d_gene: -; v_gene: TRBV6-1; abundance: -; j_gene: TRBJ1-2; CDR3nt: TGTGCCAGCAGGGCAGGGATCGACTATGGCTACACCTTC; CDR3aa: CASRAGIDYGYTF
d_gene: TRBD1; v_gene: TRBV2; abundance: -; j_gene: TRBJ2-5; CDR3nt: TGTGCCAGCAGTGGACAGGGTGGGGAGACCCAGTACTTC; CDR3aa: CASSGQGGETQYF
d_gene: -; v_gene: TRBV28; abundance: few; j_gene: TRBJ1-1; CDR3nt: TGTGCCAGCAGCTTCTCGTCCACAGCTAACACTGAAGCTTTCTTT; CDR3aa: CASSFSSTANTEAFF
d_gene: -; v_gene: TRBV21-1; abundance: few; j_gene: TRBJ2-3; CDR3nt: TGTGCCAGCAGCCTTTGCGGCCTAGCGGGAGGAGGTGATACGCAGTATTTT; CDR3aa: CASSLCGLAGGGDTQYF
d_gene: -; v_gene: TRBV6-5; abundance: -; j_gene: TRBJ1-1; CDR3nt: TGTGCCAGCAGGGAGACAGGACGGAGGACTGAAGCTTTCTTT; CDR3aa: CASRETGRRTEAFF
d_gene: -; v_gene: TRBV5-1; abundance: few; j_gene: TRBJ1-4; CDR3nt: TGCGCCAGCACCGAGGGCCCTCCTAATGAAAAACTGTTTTTT; CDR3aa: CASTEGPPNEKLFF
d_gene: -; v_gene: TRBV4-1; abundance: -; j_gene: TRBJ2-5; CDR3nt: TGCGCCAGCAGCCAAACCGGGACTTACCAAGAGACCCAGTACTTC; CDR3aa: CASSQTGTYQETQYF
d_gene: TRBD1; v_gene: TRBV5-1; abundance: -; j_gene: TRBJ1-4; CDR3nt: TGCGCCAGCAGCACCGGGACAGGGCCTAATGAAAAACTGTTTTTT; CDR3aa: CASSTGTGPNEKLFF
d_gene: -; v_gene: TRBV14; abundance: -; j_gene: TRBJ1-1; CDR3nt: TGTGCCAGCAGTCCCGTAAACAGGGTTGAAGCTTTCTTT; CDR3aa: CASSPVNRVEAFF
d_gene: -; v_gene: TRBV6-1; abundance: few; j_gene: TRBJ2-2; CDR3nt: TGTGCCAGCAGTCCTCCGACAGACACCGGGGAGCTGTTTTTT; CDR3aa: CASSPPTDTGELFF
d_gene: -; v_gene: TRBV14; abundance: few; j_gene: TRBJ2-1; CDR3nt: TGTGCCAGCAGCCACCCGGCGGGCCGAAACAATGAGCAGTTCTTC; CDR3aa: CASSHPAGRNNEQFF
d_gene: -; v_gene: TRBV5-1; abundance: -; j_gene: TRBJ2-1; CDR3nt: TGCGCCAGCAGCTCACCAGAAAGCTCCTACAATGAGCAGTTCTTC; CDR3aa: CASSSPESSYNEQFF
d_gene: -; v_gene: TRBV6-6; abundance: few; j_gene: TRBJ2-5; CDR3nt: TGTGCCAGCAGTTATCTGGGCAGGTTGGAGACCCAGTACTTC; CDR3aa: CASSYLGRLETQYF
d_gene: TRBD2; v_gene: TRBV4-1; abundance: once; j_gene: TRBJ2-7; CDR3nt: TGCGCCAGCAGCCAAGTTACTTTCGCGGGAGGTACCTACGAGCAGTACTTC; CDR3aa: CASSQVTFAGGTYEQYF
d_gene: -; v_gene: TRBV7-9; abundance: many; j_gene: TRBJ2-2; CDR3nt: TGTGCCAGCAGCTTATGGGTGACAGCGAACACCGGGGAGCTGTTTTTT; CDR3aa: CASSLWVTANTGELFF
d_gene: TRBD2; v_gene: TRBV6-1; abundance: -; j_gene: TRBJ2-2; CDR3nt: TGTGCCAGCAGGAAAGTAGCGGGAGGTCACGGGGAGCTGTTTTTT; CDR3aa: CASRKVAGGHGELFF
d_gene: -; v_gene: TRBV7-2; abundance: few; j_gene: TRBJ2-5; CDR3nt: TGTGCCAGCAGCTTATATGTTGCGCGGGAGACCCAGTACTTC; CDR3aa: CASSLYVARETQYF
d_gene: TRBD2; v_gene: TRBV10-1; abundance: -; j_gene: TRBJ2-2; CDR3nt: TGCGCCAGCAACTCCGGCCTAGCGGGGAGAGCCGGGGAGCTGTTTTTT; CDR3aa: CASNSGLAGRAGELFF
d_gene: -; v_gene: TRBV12-5; abundance: -; j_gene: TRBJ1-2; CDR3nt: TGTGCTAGTGGTCAAGGGGAGGGATCCTGGGGCTACACCTTC; CDR3aa: CASGQGEGSWGYTF
d_gene: TRBD2; v_gene: TRBV5-4; abundance: -; j_gene: TRBJ2-5; CDR3nt: TGTGCCAGCAGCCGCTCCGGGACTAGCACACAAGAGACCCAGTACTTC; CDR3aa: CASSRSGTSTQETQYF